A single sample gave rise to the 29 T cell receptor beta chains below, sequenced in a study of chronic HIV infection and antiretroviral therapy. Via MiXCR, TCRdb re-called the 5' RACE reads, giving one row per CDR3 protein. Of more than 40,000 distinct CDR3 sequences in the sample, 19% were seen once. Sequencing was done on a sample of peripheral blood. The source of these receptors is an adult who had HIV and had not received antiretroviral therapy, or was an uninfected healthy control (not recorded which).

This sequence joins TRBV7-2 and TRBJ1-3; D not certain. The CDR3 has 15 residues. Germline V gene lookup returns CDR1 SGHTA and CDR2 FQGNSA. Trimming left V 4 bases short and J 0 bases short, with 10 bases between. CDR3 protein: CASSSYGSSGNTIYF. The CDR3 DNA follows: TGTGCCAGCAGCTCCTACGGTAGCTCTGGAAACACCATATATTTT.

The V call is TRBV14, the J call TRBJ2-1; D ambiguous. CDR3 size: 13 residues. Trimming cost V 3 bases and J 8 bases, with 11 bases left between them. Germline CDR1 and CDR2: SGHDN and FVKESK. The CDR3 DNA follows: TGTGCCAGCAGCCAGGATTTAGTGGATGAGCAGTTCTTC. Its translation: CASSQDLVDEQFF.

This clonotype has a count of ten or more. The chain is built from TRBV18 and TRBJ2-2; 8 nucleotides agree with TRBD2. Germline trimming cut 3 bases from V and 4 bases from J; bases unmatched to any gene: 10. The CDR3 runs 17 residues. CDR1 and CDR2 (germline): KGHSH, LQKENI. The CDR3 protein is CASSPDILAAFTGELFF. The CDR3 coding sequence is TGTGCCAGCTCACCCGACATACTAGCGGCCTTCACCGGGGAGCTGTTTTTT.

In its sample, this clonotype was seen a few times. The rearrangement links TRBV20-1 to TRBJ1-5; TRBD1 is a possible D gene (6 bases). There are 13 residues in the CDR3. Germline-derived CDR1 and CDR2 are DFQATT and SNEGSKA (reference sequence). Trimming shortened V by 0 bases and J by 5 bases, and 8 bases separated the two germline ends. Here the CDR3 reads CSARDSGDQPQHF. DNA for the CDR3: TGCAGTGCTAGAGATTCAGGGGATCAGCCCCAGCATTTT.

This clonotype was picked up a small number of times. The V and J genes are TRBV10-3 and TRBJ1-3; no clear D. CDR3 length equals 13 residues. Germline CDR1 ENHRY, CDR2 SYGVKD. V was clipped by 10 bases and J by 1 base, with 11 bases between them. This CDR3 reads CATGPDSGNTIYF. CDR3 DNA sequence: TGTGCCACCGGGCCAGATTCTGGAAACACCATATATTTT.

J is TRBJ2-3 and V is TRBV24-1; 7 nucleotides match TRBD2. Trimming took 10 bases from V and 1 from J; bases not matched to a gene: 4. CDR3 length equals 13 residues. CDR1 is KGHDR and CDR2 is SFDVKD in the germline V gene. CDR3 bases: TGTGCCACGTCCCTAGCGGGCACAGATACGCAGTATTTT. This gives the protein CATSLAGTDTQYF.

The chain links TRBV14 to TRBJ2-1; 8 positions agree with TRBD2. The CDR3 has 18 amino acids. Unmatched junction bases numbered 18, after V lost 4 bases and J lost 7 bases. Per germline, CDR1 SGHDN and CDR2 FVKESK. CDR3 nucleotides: TGTGCCAGCAGCCGTCTAAGAACGGAGCGGGAGAAGAGGAATGAGCAGTTCTTC. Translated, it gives CASSRLRTEREKRNEQFF.

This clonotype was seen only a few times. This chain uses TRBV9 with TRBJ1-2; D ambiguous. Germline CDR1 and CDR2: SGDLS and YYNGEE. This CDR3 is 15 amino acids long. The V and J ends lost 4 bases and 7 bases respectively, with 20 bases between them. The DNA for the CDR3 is TGTGCCAGCAGCCTAACATCTGAGAATTCGGCTGGCTACACCTTC. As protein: CASSLTSENSAGYTF.

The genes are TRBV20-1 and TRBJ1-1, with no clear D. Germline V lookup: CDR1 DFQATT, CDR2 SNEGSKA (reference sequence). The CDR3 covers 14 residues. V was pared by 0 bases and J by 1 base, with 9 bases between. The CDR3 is CSARDRDGNTEAFF. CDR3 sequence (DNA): TGCAGTGCTAGAGATCGTGATGGGAACACTGAAGCTTTCTTT.

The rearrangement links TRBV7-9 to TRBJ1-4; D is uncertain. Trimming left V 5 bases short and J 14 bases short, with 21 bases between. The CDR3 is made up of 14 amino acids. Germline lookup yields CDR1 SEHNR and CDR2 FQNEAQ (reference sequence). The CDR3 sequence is CASSRSQIGSGLFF. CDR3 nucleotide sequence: TGTGCCAGCAGCCGCAGCCAAATTGGCTCTGGTCTGTTTTTT.

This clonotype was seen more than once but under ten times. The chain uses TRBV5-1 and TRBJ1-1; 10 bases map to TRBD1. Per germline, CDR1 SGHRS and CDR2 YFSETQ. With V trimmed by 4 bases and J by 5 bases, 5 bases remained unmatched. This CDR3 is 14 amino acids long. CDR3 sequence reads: CASSPGQGLTEAFF. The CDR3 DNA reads TGCGCCAGCAGCCCGGGACAGGGGCTTACTGAAGCTTTCTTT.

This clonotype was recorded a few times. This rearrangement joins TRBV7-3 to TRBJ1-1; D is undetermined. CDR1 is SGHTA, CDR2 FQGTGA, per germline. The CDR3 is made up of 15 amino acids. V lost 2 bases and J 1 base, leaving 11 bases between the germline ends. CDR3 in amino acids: CASSLSSRTNTEAFF. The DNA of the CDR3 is TGTGCCAGCAGCTTATCGTCTCGGACGAACACTGAAGCTTTCTTT.

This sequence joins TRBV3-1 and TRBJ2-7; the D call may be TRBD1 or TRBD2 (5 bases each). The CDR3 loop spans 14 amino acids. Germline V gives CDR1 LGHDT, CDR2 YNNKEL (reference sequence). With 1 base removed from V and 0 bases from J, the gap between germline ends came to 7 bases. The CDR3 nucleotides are TGTGCCAGCAGCCAAGCGGGGCCCTCCTACGAGCAGTACTTC. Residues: CASSQAGPSYEQYF.

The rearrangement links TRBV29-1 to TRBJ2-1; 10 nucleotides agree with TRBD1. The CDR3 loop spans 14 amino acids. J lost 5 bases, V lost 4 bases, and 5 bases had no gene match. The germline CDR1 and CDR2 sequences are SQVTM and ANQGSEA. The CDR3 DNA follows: TGCAGCGTTGGGGGACAGGGGCCTGACAATGAGCAGTTCTTC. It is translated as CSVGGQGPDNEQFF.

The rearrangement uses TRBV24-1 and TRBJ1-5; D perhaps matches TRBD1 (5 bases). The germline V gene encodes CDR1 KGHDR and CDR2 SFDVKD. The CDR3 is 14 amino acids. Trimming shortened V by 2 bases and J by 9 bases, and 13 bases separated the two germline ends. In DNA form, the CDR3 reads TGTGCCACCAGTGATTCGGGGGGGGGAGGGCCCCAGCATTTT. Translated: CATSDSGGGGPQHF.

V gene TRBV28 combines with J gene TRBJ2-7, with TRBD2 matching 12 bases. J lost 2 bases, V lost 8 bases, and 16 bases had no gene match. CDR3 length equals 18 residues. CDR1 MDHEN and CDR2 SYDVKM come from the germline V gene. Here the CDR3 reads CASPPGGATSGGTYEQYF. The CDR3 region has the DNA TGTGCCAGCCCCCCCGGGGGGGCGACTAGCGGGGGAACCTACGAGCAGTACTTC.

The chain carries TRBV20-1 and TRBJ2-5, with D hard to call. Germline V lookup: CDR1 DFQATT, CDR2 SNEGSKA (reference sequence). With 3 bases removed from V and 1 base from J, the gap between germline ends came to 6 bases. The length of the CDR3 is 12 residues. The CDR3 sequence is CSASRSQETQYF. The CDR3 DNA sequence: TGCAGTGCTAGCAGGTCCCAAGAGACCCAGTACTTC.

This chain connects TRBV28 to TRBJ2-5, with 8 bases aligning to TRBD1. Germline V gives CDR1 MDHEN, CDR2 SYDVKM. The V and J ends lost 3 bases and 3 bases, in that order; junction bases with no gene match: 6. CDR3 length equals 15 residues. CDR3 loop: CASSFLGTGKETQYF. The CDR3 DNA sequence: TGTGCCAGCAGTTTTCTGGGGACAGGTAAAGAGACCCAGTACTTC. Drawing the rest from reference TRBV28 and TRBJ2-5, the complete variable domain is DVKVTQSSRYLVKRTGEKVFLECVQDMDHENMFWYRQDPGLGLRLIYFSYDVKMKEKGDIPEGYSVSREKKERFSLILESASTNQTSMYLCASSFLGTGKETQYFGPGTRLLVL.

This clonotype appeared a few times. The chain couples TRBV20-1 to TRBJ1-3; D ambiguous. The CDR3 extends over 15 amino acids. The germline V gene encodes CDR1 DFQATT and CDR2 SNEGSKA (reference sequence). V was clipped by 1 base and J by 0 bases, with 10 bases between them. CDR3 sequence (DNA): TGCAGTGCTAGAGCCCTTTTGGGCTCTGGAAACACCATATATTTT. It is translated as CSARALLGSGNTIYF.

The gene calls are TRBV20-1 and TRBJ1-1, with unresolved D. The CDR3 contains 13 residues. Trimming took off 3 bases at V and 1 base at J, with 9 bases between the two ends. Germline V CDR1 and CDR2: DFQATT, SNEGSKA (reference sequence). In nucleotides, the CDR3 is TGCAGTGCTAGGAATCGCCGGAACACTGAAGCTTTCTTT. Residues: CSARNRRNTEAFF.

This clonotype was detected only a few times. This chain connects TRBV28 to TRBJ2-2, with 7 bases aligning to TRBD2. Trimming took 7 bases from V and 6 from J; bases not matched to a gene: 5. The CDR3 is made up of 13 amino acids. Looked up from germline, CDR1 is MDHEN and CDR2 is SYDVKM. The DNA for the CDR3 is TGTGCCAGCAAGAAGCGGGAATCCGGGGAGCTGTTTTTT. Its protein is CASKKRESGELFF.

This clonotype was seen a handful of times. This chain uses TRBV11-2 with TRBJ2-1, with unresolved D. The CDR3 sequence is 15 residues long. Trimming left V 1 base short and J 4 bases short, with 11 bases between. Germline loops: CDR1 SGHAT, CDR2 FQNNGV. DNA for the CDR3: TGTGCCAGCAGCTTAGCGGGCCGAGGTTACAATGAGCAGTTCTTC. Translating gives CASSLAGRGYNEQFF.

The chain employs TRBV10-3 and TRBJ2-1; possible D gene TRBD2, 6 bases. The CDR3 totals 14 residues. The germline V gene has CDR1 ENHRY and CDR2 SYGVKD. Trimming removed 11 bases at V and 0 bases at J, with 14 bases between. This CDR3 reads CASRRGISYNEQFF. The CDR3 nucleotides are TGTGCCTCGAGGCGGGGAATCTCCTACAATGAGCAGTTCTTC.

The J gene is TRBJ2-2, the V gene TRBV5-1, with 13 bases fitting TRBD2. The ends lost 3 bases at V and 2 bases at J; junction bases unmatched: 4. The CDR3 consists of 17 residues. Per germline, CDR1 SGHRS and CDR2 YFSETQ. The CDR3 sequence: CASSWGLAGFNTGELFF. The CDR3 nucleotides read TGCGCCAGCAGCTGGGGACTAGCGGGATTCAACACCGGGGAGCTGTTTTTT.

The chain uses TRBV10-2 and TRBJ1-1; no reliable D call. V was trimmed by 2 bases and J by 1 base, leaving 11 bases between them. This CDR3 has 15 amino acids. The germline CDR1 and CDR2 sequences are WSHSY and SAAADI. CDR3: CASSERQYTNTEAFF. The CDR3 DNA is TGCGCCAGCAGTGAGCGGCAATATACGAACACTGAAGCTTTCTTT.

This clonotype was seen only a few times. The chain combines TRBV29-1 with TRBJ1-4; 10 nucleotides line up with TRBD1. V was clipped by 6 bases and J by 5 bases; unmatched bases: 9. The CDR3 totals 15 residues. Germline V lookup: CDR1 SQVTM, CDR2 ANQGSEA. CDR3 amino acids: CSVAGQGGVNEKLFF. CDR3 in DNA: TGCAGCGTAGCCGGACAGGGGGGCGTAAATGAAAAACTGTTTTTT.

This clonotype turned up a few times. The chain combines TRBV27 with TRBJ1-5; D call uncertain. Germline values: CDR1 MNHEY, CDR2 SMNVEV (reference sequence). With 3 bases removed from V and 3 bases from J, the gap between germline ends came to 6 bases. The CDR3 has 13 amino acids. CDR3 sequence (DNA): TGTGCCAGCAGTTTTCTCAACAATCAGCCCCAGCATTTT. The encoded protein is CASSFLNNQPQHF.

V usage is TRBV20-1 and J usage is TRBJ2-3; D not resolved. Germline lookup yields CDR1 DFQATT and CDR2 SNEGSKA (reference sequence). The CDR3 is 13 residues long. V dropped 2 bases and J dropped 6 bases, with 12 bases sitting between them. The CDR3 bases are TGCAGTGCTAGACCCTCCCCCCCGGATACGCAGTATTTT. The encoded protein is CSARPSPPDTQYF.

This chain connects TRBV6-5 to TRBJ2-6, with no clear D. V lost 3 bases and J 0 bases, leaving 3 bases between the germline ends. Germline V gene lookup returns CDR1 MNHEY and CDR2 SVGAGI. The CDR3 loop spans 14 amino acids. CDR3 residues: CASSYFSGANVLTF. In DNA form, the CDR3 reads TGTGCCAGCAGTTATTTCTCTGGGGCCAACGTCCTGACTTTC.